These 29 T cell receptor beta chains came from one sample sequenced in a study of sequential checkpoint blockade in melanoma. Sample treatment: randomized to nivolumab then ipilimumab (arm A) or the reverse (arm B). The data were produced by immunoSEQ multiplex PCR, yet TCRdb's version contains in-frame clones alone and is incomplete. Altogether approximately 34,000 clones are present, 80% to 90% being singletons, with the ten largest covering around 5.8%. Sequencing used CD8+ T cells sorted from blood (inferred from file names), obtained from a patient given nivolumab and ipilimumab in sequence. The receptors were sampled from a human donor with melanoma.

This chain uses TRBV7-8 with TRBJ1-5, with D perhaps matching TRBD1 (6 bases). Per germline, CDR1 SGHVS and CDR2 FQNEAQ. The V gene lost 4 bases and the J gene lost 0 bases, with 7 bases spanning the gap. This CDR3 region has 14 residues. Here the CDR3 reads CASSSQGSNQPQHF. In DNA form, the CDR3 reads TGTGCCAGCAGCTCACAGGGTAGCAATCAGCCCCAGCATTTT. Variable domain in full (rest from reference TRBV7-8 and TRBJ1-5): GAGVSQSPRYKVAKRGQDVALRCDPISGHVSLFWYQQALGQGPEFLTYFQNEAQLDKSGLPSDRFFAERPEGSVSTLKIQRTQQEDSAVYLCASSSQGSNQPQHFGDGTRLSIL.

This chain uses TRBV6-5 with TRBJ2-1; 13 nucleotides line up with TRBD2. The CDR3 runs 15 residues. From germline, CDR1 is MNHEY and CDR2 SVGAGI. V trimming: 10 bases; J trimming: 9 bases; junction bases outside the gene matches: 12. The DNA of the CDR3 is TGTGCCACGTCACCGGGACTAGCGGGAACGGGTGAGCAGTTCTTC. Amino acids: CATSPGLAGTGEQFF.

V gene TRBV4-1 combines with J gene TRBJ1-1; 9 positions agree with TRBD1. CDR1 is MGHRA, CDR2 YSYEKL, per germline. The CDR3 length is 16 residues. Trimming took 1 base from V and 4 from J; bases not matched to a gene: 7. The CDR3 DNA reads as TGCGCCAGCAGCCAAGTCCCGCTGGGACAGGGCACTGAAGCTTTCTTT. This sequence encodes CASSQVPLGQGTEAFF.

The chain couples TRBV10-3 to TRBJ2-5; 11 bases are a match to TRBD2. CDR3 length: 16 amino acids. V lost 10 bases and J lost 2; bases outside the gene matches: 12. Germline V gene sequence: CDR1 ENHRY, CDR2 SYGVKD. The CDR3 is CASGPGLAGPQETQYF. The CDR3 DNA reads TGTGCCAGCGGACCAGGACTAGCGGGCCCTCAAGAGACCCAGTACTTC.

The chain links TRBV30 to TRBJ2-1, with D perhaps matching TRBD2 (5 bases). Per the germline V gene, CDR1 is GTSNPN and CDR2 is SVGIG (reference sequence). The V and J ends lost 0 bases and 4 bases respectively, with 13 bases between them. CDR3 length equals 15 residues. The CDR3 sequence is CAWSVPSGGYNEQFF. CDR3 coding DNA: TGTGCCTGGAGTGTACCAAGCGGTGGATACAATGAGCAGTTCTTC.

This chain connects TRBV27 to TRBJ2-1, with D unclear. Per the germline V gene, CDR1 is MNHEY and CDR2 is SMNVEV (reference sequence). The CDR3 spans 12 residues. The ends were cut back, 4 bases at V and 5 bases at J, with 6 bases in the middle. CDR3 sequence reads: CASSSLDNEQFF. Here the CDR3 DNA reads TGTGCCAGCAGTTCCTTAGACAATGAGCAGTTCTTC.

The chain recombines TRBV9 with TRBJ1-2; unclear D gene. Trimming removed 4 bases from V and 6 bases from J, with 16 bases in between. The CDR3 runs 14 residues. Germline values: CDR1 SGDLS, CDR2 YYNGEE. The CDR3: CASSPSRAGNGYTF. The CDR3 nucleotides read TGTGCCAGCAGCCCATCCCGAGCCGGGAATGGCTACACCTTC.

The sample holds a few counts of this clone. V gene TRBV6-5 combines with J gene TRBJ2-7; no reliable D call. V shed 0 bases and J shed 4 bases, with 13 bases lying between them. The CDR3 covers 15 residues. Germline V gene data show CDR1 as MNHEY and CDR2 as SVGAGI. The chain's CDR3 is CASSYSGEQDYEQYF. CDR3 nucleotides: TGTGCCAGCAGTTACTCTGGAGAACAAGATTACGAGCAGTACTTC.

The chain has TRBV13 and TRBJ1-4; tentatively, D is TRBD1 (6 bases). Germline CDR1 is PRHDT and CDR2 is FYEKMQ (reference sequence). This CDR3 has 13 residues. V gave up 6 bases and J gave up 6 bases, with 11 bases separating them. CDR3 DNA: TGTGCCAGCAGGACCAGGGGCGATGAAAAACTGTTTTTT. Its protein is CASRTRGDEKLFF.

The chain recombines TRBV9 with TRBJ1-1; 8 bases fit TRBD1. CDR3 length: 13 amino acids. Germline V gives CDR1 SGDLS, CDR2 YYNGEE. Trimming took 3 bases from V and 5 from J; bases not matched to a gene: 3. The DNA of the CDR3 is TGTGCCAGCAGCGCCCGGACAGGGACTGAAGCTTTCTTT. Translation gives CASSARTGTEAFF.

J is TRBJ2-5 and V is TRBV7-6; TRBD2 matches at 7 bases. CDR3 length: 12 residues. V shed 5 bases, J shed 11 bases, and the junction held 8 bases outside the gene matches. Germline assignment: CDR1 SGHVS and CDR2 FNYEAQ. The CDR3 DNA reads TGTGCCAGCAGCCCCCTGGGGCGGGAGCAGTACTTC. Amino acid sequence: CASSPLGREQYF.

The chain is built from TRBV5-4 and TRBJ2-5; 13 bases line up with TRBD2. Germline CDR1 and CDR2: SGHNT and YYREEE (reference sequence). V lost 3 bases to trimming and J lost 10 bases; unmatched junction nucleotides: 15. This CDR3 is 17 amino acids long. The CDR3 nucleotides are TGTGCCAGCAGCTATACGATCGGGACTAGCGGGACCCTGCTCCAGTACTTC. Translated: CASSYTIGTSGTLLQYF.

This clone was counted a single time. The J gene is TRBJ2-7, the V gene TRBV6-1; possible D gene TRBD2, 6 bases. The CDR3 is made up of 15 amino acids. The V end was cut by 5 bases, the J end by 2 bases, with 16 bases between. The germline CDR1 and CDR2 sequences are MNHNS and SASEGT. The CDR3 nucleotides are TGTGCCAGCAGTACGGACTTCCAGCGGGCCTACGAGCAGTACTTC. Encoded protein: CASSTDFQRAYEQYF.

V is TRBV4-1 and J is TRBJ2-3; TRBD1 agrees at 7 bases. Germline V CDR1 and CDR2: MGHRA, YSYEKL. The length of the CDR3 is 16 residues. J lost 0 bases, V lost 3 bases, and 6 bases had no gene match. CDR3 sequence reads: CASSHYPGQSTDTQYF. The CDR3 DNA reads as TGCGCCAGCAGCCATTATCCGGGACAGAGCACAGATACGCAGTATTTT.

The rearrangement links TRBV7-9 to TRBJ2-6, with TRBD1 identical over 8 bases. With V trimmed by 5 bases and J by 0 bases, 9 bases remained unmatched. The V gene's germline CDR1 is SEHNR and CDR2 FQNEAQ (reference sequence). The CDR3 sequence is 18 residues long. The CDR3 here is CASSLGQGPLSGANVLTF. As DNA, the CDR3 is TGTGCCAGCAGCCTTGGACAGGGCCCGCTCTCTGGGGCCAACGTCCTGACTTTC. The full variable domain, completed using reference TRBV7-9 and TRBJ2-6, is DTGVSQNPRHKITKRGQNVTFRCDPISEHNRLYWYRQTLGQGPEFLTYFQNEAQLEKSRLLSDRFSAERPKGSFSTLEIQRTEQGDSAMYLCASSLGQGPLSGANVLTFGAGSRLTVL.

The chain joins TRBV10-3 to TRBJ2-1, with 13 bases that match TRBD2. The CDR3 length is 17 residues. V trimming: 5 bases; J trimming: 4 bases; junction bases outside the gene matches: 8. Germline-derived CDR1 and CDR2 are ENHRY and SYGVKD. The CDR3 nucleotides are TGTGCCATCAGTCGATCGACTAGCGGGGGGATATACAATGAGCAGTTCTTC. Encoded protein: CAISRSTSGGIYNEQFF.

This clone was recorded only once. The J gene is TRBJ2-7, the V gene TRBV5-6, with 8 bases lining up with TRBD1. Germline values: CDR1 SGHDT, CDR2 YYEEEE. V lost 0 bases and J lost 4; bases outside the gene matches: 6. This CDR3 comprises 15 residues. The CDR3 DNA sequence: TGTGCCAGCAGCTTGGGGGCAGGGGGCCGGTACGAGCAGTACTTC. This gives the protein CASSLGAGGRYEQYF.

The rearrangement links TRBV5-4 to TRBJ2-3; D is perhaps TRBD1 (6 bases). V gave up 4 bases and J gave up 4 bases, with 13 bases separating them. CDR1 SGHNT and CDR2 YYREEE come from the germline V gene (reference sequence). The CDR3 has 14 amino acids. CDR3 bases: TGTGCCAGCAGCCGGGGTGGGGGCGCAGATACGCAGTATTTT. It codes for CASSRGGGADTQYF.

This rearrangement joins TRBV4-1 to TRBJ2-7; TRBD1 aligns across 9 bases. The CDR3 extends over 17 amino acids. Trimming took 2 bases from V and 1 from J; bases not matched to a gene: 9. Germline values: CDR1 MGHRA, CDR2 YSYEKL. This chain's CDR3 is CASSQPRQGGTSYEQYF. The DNA for the CDR3 is TGCGCCAGCAGCCAACCCAGACAGGGGGGTACGTCCTACGAGCAGTACTTC.

The chain has TRBV27 and TRBJ2-7, with a possible D match to TRBD1 (5 bases). The V end lost 5 bases, the J end lost 6 bases, and 17 bases lay between the germline ends. Germline CDR1 MNHEY, CDR2 SMNVEV (reference sequence). The CDR3 length is 14 residues. CDR3 loop: CASSTAIGVAEQYF. In DNA, the CDR3 is TGTGCCAGCAGTACCGCAATAGGGGTAGCCGAGCAGTACTTC.

In DNA, the CDR3 is TGCGCCAGCAGCCAAGCAGCGGACTCCTACAATGAGCAGTTCTTC. This codes for CASSQAADSYNEQFF. This chain connects TRBV4-1 to TRBJ2-1; possibly TRBD2 for D (5 bases). The CDR3 covers 15 residues. The germline V and J ends were trimmed by 1 base and 0 bases, with 7 bases remaining between them. Germline CDR1 MGHRA, CDR2 YSYEKL.

This rearrangement joins TRBV2 to TRBJ2-1; the match to TRBD2 covers 9 bases. Trimming took 9 bases from V and 0 from J; bases not matched to a gene: 15. There are 18 residues in the CDR3. Germline loops: CDR1 SNHLY, CDR2 FYNNEI. Here the CDR3 reads CASYRLAVRKSSYNEQFF. The CDR3 nucleotides are TGTGCCAGTTACCGACTAGCGGTAAGGAAAAGCTCCTACAATGAGCAGTTCTTC.

The chain links TRBV5-5 to TRBJ2-7, with D possibly being TRBD1 (6 bases). Per germline, CDR1 SGHKS and CDR2 YYEKEE (reference sequence). The CDR3 runs to 14 residues. V gave up 3 bases and J gave up 2 bases, with 12 bases separating them. The CDR3 region is CASSSHRDAYEQYF. The CDR3 DNA follows: TGTGCCAGCAGCTCCCACAGGGATGCCTACGAGCAGTACTTC. Drawing the rest from reference TRBV5-5 and TRBJ2-7, the complete variable domain is DAGVTQSPTHLIKTRGQQVTLRCSPISGHKSVSWYQQVLGQGPQFIFQYYEKEERGRGNFPDRFSARQFPNYSSELNVNALLLGDSALYLCASSSHRDAYEQYFGPGTRLTVT.

The V gene is TRBV7-9, the J gene TRBJ2-5; a weak D match, TRBD2 (6 bases). The CDR3 loop spans 14 amino acids. In germline, CDR1 is SEHNR, CDR2 FQNEAQ (reference sequence). V gave up 4 bases and J gave up 4 bases, with 13 bases separating them. The CDR3 DNA sequence: TGTGCCAGCAGCTCCGACGGGACTCCAGAGACCCAGTACTTC. This sequence encodes CASSSDGTPETQYF.

The chain links TRBV11-2 to TRBJ2-7; D perhaps matches TRBD2 (6 bases). The V end lost 1 base, the J end lost 2 bases, and 9 bases lay between the germline ends. The CDR3 runs to 14 residues. Germline CDR1 is SGHAT and CDR2 is FQNNGV. CDR3 coding DNA: TGTGCCAGCAGCTTAGTGGGGGGAACCTACGAGCAGTACTTC. This codes for CASSLVGGTYEQYF.

This sequence joins TRBV2 and TRBJ1-5; D is unresolved. The CDR3 is made up of 14 amino acids. Germline V gene sequence: CDR1 SNHLY, CDR2 FYNNEI. V lost 0 bases and J lost 9, with 12 bases in between. CDR3 in DNA: TGTGCCAGCAGTGAAGCGGGAGGTTTTGGGCCCCAGCATTTT. Amino acid sequence: CASSEAGGFGPQHF.

This clone was seen once. The chain has TRBV13 and TRBJ1-1, with D hard to call. CDR3 size: 13 residues. The V and J ends lost 2 bases and 4 bases respectively, with 8 bases between them. The germline gives CDR1 PRHDT, CDR2 FYEKMQ (reference sequence). CDR3 residues: CASSLSGFTEAFF. The CDR3 DNA reads TGTGCCAGCAGCTTAAGCGGGTTCACTGAAGCTTTCTTT.

The gene calls are TRBV28 and TRBJ2-7, with 7 nucleotides matching TRBD1. J was trimmed by 3 bases and V by 3 bases; bases with no gene match: 2. CDR3 length equals 13 residues. Germline V lookup: CDR1 MDHEN, CDR2 SYDVKM. CDR3 DNA: TGTGCCAGCAGTTTTGGGACAGACTACGAGCAGTACTTC. Amino acid sequence: CASSFGTDYEQYF.

The chain has TRBV5-1 and TRBJ2-7, with 14 bases aligning to TRBD2. This CDR3 region has 17 residues. Losses at the gene ends were 0 bases for V and 5 bases for J; bases not matched to a gene: 7. Germline CDR1 SGHRS, CDR2 YFSETQ. The CDR3 spells CASSLGGTSGSSHEQYF. The CDR3 coding sequence is TGCGCCAGCAGCTTGGGTGGGACTAGCGGGAGTTCCCACGAGCAGTACTTC. The full variable domain, its missing parts supplied by reference TRBV5-1 and TRBJ2-7, is KAGVTQTPRYLIKTRGQQVTLSCSPISGHRSVSWYQQTPGQGLQFLFEYFSETQRNKGNFPGRFSGRQFSNSRSEMNVSTLELGDSALYLCASSLGGTSGSSHEQYFGPGTRLTVT.